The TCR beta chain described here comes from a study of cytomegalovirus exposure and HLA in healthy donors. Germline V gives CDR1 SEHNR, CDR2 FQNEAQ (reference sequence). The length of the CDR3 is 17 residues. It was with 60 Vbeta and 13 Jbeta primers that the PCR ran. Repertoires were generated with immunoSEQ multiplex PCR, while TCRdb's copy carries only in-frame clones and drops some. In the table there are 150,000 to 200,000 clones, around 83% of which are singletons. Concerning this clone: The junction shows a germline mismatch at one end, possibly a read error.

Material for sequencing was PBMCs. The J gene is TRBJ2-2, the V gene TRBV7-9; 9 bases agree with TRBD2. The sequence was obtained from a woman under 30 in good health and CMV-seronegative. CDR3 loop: CSSSPPGLAFNTGELFF. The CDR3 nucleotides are TGTTCCAGCAGCCCTCCGGGACTAGCATTTAACACCGGGGAGCTGTTTTTT.